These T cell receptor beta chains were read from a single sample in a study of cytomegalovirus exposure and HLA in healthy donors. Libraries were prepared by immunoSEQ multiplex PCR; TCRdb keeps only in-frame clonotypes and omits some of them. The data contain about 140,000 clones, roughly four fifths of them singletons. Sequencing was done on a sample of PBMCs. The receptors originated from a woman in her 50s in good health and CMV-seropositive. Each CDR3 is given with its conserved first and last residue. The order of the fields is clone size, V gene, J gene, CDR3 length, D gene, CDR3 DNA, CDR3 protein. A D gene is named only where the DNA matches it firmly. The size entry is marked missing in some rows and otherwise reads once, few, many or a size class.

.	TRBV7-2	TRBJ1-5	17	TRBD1	TGTGCCAGCAGCTTAGGGGTAAGCGACAGGGTAAATCAGCCCCAGCATTTT	CASSLGVSDRVNQPQHF
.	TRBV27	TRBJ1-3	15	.	TGTGCCAGCAGCCTCAACAGAGACTCTGGAAACACCATATATTTT	CASSLNRDSGNTIYF
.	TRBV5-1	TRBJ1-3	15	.	TGCGCCAGCAAGGAGGGCAGTCTCCCAGGAAACACCATATATTTT	CASKEGSLPGNTIYF
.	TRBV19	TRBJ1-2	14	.	TGTGCCAGTAGTATACGATCGACAGAGTATGGCTACACCTTC	CASSIRSTEYGYTF
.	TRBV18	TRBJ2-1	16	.	TGTGCCAGCTCACCACTAGCAGACCTTCACTACAATGAGCAGTTCTTC	CASSPLADLHYNEQFF
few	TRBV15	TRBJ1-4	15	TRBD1	TGTGCCACCAGCAGAGATCCACAGGGGAGTGAAAAACTGTTTTTT	CATSRDPQGSEKLFF
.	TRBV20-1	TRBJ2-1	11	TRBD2	TGCAGTGCTACTAGCGGGAGCGGGCAGTTCTTC	CSATSGSGQFF
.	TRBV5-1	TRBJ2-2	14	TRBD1	TGCGCCAGCAGCTTTGGGACAGCAACCGGGGAGCTGTTTTTT	CASSFGTATGELFF
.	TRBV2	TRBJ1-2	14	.	TGTGCCAGCAGTGAAGGACAGGTCAACTATGGCTACACCTTC	CASSEGQVNYGYTF
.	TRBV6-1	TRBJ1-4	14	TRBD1	TGTGCCAGCAGTGGTAACAGGGGGTATGAAAAACTGTTTTTT	CASSGNRGYEKLFF
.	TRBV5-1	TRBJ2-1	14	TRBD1	TGCGCCAGCAGCTTTGACAGGGGTCACAATGAGCAGTTCTTC	CASSFDRGHNEQFF
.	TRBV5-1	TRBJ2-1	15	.	TGCGCCAGCAGCTTGGTTCCGGACATCTACAATGAGCAGTTCTTC	CASSLVPDIYNEQFF
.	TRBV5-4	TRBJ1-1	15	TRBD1	TGTGCCAGCAGCATGTGGACAGGGGGCTACACTGAAGCTTTCTTT	CASSMWTGGYTEAFF
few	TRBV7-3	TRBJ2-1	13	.	TGTGCCAGCGGCAGCGGACCCTACAATGAGCAGTTCTTC	CASGSGPYNEQFF
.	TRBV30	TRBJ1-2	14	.	TGTGCCTGGAGGTGGGCAGGGGTGGGCTATGGCTACACCTTC	CAWRWAGVGYGYTF
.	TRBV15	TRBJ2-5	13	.	TGTGCCACCAGCGGGGGCTTCCAAGAGACCCAGTACTTC	CATSGGFQETQYF
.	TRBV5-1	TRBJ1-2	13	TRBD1	TGCGCCAGCAGCTTGGGGACAGGGGGAGGCTACACCTTC	CASSLGTGGGYTF
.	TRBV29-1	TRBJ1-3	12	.	TGCAGCGCTGGCAATTCTGGAAACACCATATATTTT	CSAGNSGNTIYF
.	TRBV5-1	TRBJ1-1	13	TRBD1	TGCGCCAGCAGCCTGCCCGGAGGACAGGCGGCTTTCTTT	CASSLPGGQAAFF
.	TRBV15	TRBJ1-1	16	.	TGTGCCACCAGCAGAGTAGGAGGCAGTCTGAACACTGAAGCTTTCTTT	CATSRVGGSLNTEAFF
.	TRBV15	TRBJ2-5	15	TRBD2	TGTGCCACCAGCTCCCGGACTAGCGGGAGAGAGACCCAGTACTTC	CATSSRTSGRETQYF
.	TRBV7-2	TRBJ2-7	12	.	TGTGCCAGCAGCTTCTCTTCCTACGAGCAGTACTTC	CASSFSSYEQYF
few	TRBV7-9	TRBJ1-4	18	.	TGTGCCAGCAGCCCCATCGGGGAGGCCTCCTCTCTTAATGAAAAACTGTTTTTT	CASSPIGEASSLNEKLFF
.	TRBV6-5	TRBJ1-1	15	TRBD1	TGTGCCAGCAGTTGGGGGACAGGACGGAACACTGAAGCTTTCTTT	CASSWGTGRNTEAFF
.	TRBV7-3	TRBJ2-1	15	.	TGTGCCAGCAGCCCCCAAAGCGGCACCTACAATGAGCAGTTCTTC	CASSPQSGTYNEQFF
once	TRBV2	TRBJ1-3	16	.	TGTGCCAGCAGTTTACAGCGGGCCCCATCTGGAAACACCATATATTTT	CASSLQRAPSGNTIYF
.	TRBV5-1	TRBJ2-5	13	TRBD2	TGCGCCAGCGCGGGAGGGGGGCAAGAGACCCAGTACTTC	CASAGGGQETQYF
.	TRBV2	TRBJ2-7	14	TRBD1	TGTGCCAGCAGGAACAGGGGGATCTCTTCCGAGCAGTACTTC	CASRNRGISSEQYF
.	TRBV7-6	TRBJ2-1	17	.	TGTGCCAGCAGCTTTTGGGGTGGGGCAGGGCGACGCAATGAGCAGTTCTTC	CASSFWGGAGRRNEQFF
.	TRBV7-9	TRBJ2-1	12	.	TGTGCCAGCAGCTTAAGGGGTAATGAGCAGTTCTTC	CASSLRGNEQFF
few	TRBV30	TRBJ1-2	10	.	TGTGCCTGTACAAGCTATGGCTACACCTTC	CACTSYGYTF
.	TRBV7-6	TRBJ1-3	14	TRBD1	TGTGCCAGCAGCTTCGGACAGGATGGAAACACCATATATTTT	CASSFGQDGNTIYF
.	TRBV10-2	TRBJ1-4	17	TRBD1	TGCGCCAGCAGAGCTAGGAAGACAGGGATAAGAAATGAAAAACTGTTTTTT	CASRARKTGIRNEKLFF
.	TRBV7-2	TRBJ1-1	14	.	TGTGCCAGCAGCCTTCGGACAGTGAACACTGAAGCTTTCTTT	CASSLRTVNTEAFF
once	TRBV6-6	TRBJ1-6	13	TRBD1	TGTGCCAGCATTGGACAGGGTAACTCACCCCTCCACTTT	CASIGQGNSPLHF
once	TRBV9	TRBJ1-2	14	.	TGTGCCAGCAGCGTAGCTGCAGGGCTCTATGGCTACACCTTC	CASSVAAGLYGYTF
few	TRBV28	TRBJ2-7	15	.	TGTGCCAGCAGTTTAATGTACAGGGCCTCCTACGAGCAGTACTTC	CASSLMYRASYEQYF
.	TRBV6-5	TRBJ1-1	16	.	TGTGCCAGCAGTTACGACTTCCAGGGTGTGAACACTGAAGCTTTCTTT	CASSYDFQGVNTEAFF
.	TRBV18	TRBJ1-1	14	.	TGTGCCAGCTCACCACGCAGGGAGAACACTGAAGCTTTCTTT	CASSPRRENTEAFF
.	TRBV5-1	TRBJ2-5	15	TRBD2	TGCGCCAGCAGCTTGTCTAGCGGGGGGGTAGAGACCCAGTACTTC	CASSLSSGGVETQYF
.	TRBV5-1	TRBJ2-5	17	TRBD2	TGCGCCAGCAGCACACTTCTTAGCGGGGGGTTGATGGAGACCCAGTACTTC	CASSTLLSGGLMETQYF
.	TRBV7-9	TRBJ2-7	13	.	TGTGCCAGCAGCTTAGGAACAGGGTCAGAGCAGTACTTC	CASSLGTGSEQYF
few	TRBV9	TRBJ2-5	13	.	TGTGCCAGCAGCGCAAGAGGGGGGGACAGGCAGTACTTC	CASSARGGDRQYF
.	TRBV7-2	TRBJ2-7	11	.	TGTGCCAGCAGCTTTAACAGCGAGCAGTACTTC	CASSFNSEQYF
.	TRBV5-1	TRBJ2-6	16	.	TGCGCCAGCCGAGGGGGGGTAATCGCTGGGGCCAACGTCCTGACTTTC	CASRGGVIAGANVLTF
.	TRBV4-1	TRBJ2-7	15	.	TGCGCCAGCAGCCAAGACCCCGCAGGTTCCTACGAGCAGTACTTC	CASSQDPAGSYEQYF
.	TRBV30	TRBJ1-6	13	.	TGTGCCTGGAGGCCTGGGGGGAATTCACCCCTCCACTTT	CAWRPGGNSPLHF
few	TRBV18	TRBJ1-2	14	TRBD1	TGTGCCAGCTCAACCGGGACAGAGGACTATGGCTACACCTTC	CASSTGTEDYGYTF
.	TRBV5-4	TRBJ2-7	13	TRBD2	TGTGCCAGCGCGACTAGCGGGGGCTACGAGCAGTACTTC	CASATSGGYEQYF
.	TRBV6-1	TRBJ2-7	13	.	TGTGCCAGCGCCGCGAGGGTTGGCTACGAGCAGTACTTC	CASAARVGYEQYF
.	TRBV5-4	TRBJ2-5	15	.	TGTGCCAGCAGCTTCGGCCCAGCGGGCCAAGAGACCCAGTACTTC	CASSFGPAGQETQYF
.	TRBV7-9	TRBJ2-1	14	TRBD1	TGTGCCAGCAGCTACGGGACAGGGTCTAATGAGCAGTTCTTC	CASSYGTGSNEQFF
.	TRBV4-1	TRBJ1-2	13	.	TGCGCCAGCAGCCAACTAACAGGGCGGGGCTACACCTTC	CASSQLTGRGYTF
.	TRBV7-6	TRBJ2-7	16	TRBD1	TGTGCCAGCAGCTTAGGACCGGGACAGGGGACCTACGAGCAGTACTTC	CASSLGPGQGTYEQYF
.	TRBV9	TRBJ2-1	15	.	TGTGCCAGCAGCGTTTATAGCGGAGAGTACAATGAGCAGTTCTTC	CASSVYSGEYNEQFF
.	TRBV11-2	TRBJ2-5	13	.	TGTGCCAGCAGCTTCGGCGGACAAGAGACCCAGTACTTC	CASSFGGQETQYF
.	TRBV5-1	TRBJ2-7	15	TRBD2	TGCGCCAGCAGGCCTAGCGGGATTACGTACTACGAGCAGTACTTC	CASRPSGITYYEQYF
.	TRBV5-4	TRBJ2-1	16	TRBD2	TGTGCCAGCAGCTTCGGGGGGGATAATACGTACAATGAGCAGTTCTTC	CASSFGGDNTYNEQFF
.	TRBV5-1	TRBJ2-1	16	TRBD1	TGCGCCAGCAGCCCCGGGACAGGGGGTACCTACAATGAGCAGTTCTTC	CASSPGTGGTYNEQFF